A single sample gave rise to the 29 T cell receptor beta chains below, sequenced in a study of CD8 T cells in ankylosing spondylitis. No antigens are known for them. One entry per CDR3 protein, called by TCRdb with MiXCR from the 5' RACE reads. The top ten hold around 7% of the sample, which has about 540,000 distinct CDR3 sequences, roughly 13% seen once. Study results and limitations: Blood from ankylosing spondylitis patients appeared to carry a characteristic roughly 8-variant TCR beta motif.

Sequencing used blood, either unsorted or a sorted T cell fraction (not recorded which). These TCRs come from a male donor with ankylosing spondylitis.

This clonotype turned up a few times. V usage is TRBV20-1 and J usage is TRBJ1-3, with a tentative D call TRBD1 (6 bases). Between the trimmed V and J ends, which lost 0 bases and 4 bases, there was a span of 10 bases. Germline CDR1 DFQATT, CDR2 SNEGSKA (reference sequence). The CDR3 spans 14 residues. CDR3 sequence reads: CSAREGANGNTIYF. CDR3 in DNA: TGCAGTGCTAGAGAGGGGGCTAACGGAAACACCATATATTTT.

This clonotype was detected only a few times. The CDR3 protein is CSATQGTSGSQETQYF. In DNA, the CDR3 is TGCAGTGCCACGCAGGGGACTAGCGGGAGCCAAGAGACCCAGTACTTC. V gene TRBV20-1 combines with J gene TRBJ2-5, with 14 nucleotides matching TRBD2. Germline V gene sequence: CDR1 DFQATT, CDR2 SNEGSKA (reference sequence). The CDR3 consists of 16 residues. With 6 bases clipped from V and 1 base from J, the junction kept 7 bases outside the gene matches.

V and J are TRBV29-1 and TRBJ2-3, with D uncertain. The CDR3 has 14 residues. Germline CDR1 and CDR2: SQVTM and ANQGSEA. V gave up 5 bases and J gave up 5 bases, with 17 bases separating them. CDR3 sequence: CSVLTHRVVDTQYF. The CDR3 DNA reads TGCAGCGTTCTCACCCACCGAGTGGTAGATACGCAGTATTTT.

This chain joins TRBV20-1 and TRBJ1-2; 7 bases agree with TRBD1. The ends lost 4 bases at V and 1 base at J; junction bases unmatched: 3. This CDR3 is 13 amino acids long. Germline-derived CDR1 and CDR2 are DFQATT and SNEGSKA (reference sequence). The CDR3: CSATWDSNYGYTF. In DNA form, the CDR3 reads TGCAGTGCTACTTGGGACAGTAACTATGGCTACACCTTC.

The gene calls are TRBV5-1 and TRBJ2-1; 9 bases match TRBD2. Germline trimming cut 5 bases from V and 2 bases from J; bases unmatched to any gene: 8. The length of the CDR3 is 16 residues. CDR1 and CDR2 (germline): SGHRS, YFSETQ. In DNA, the CDR3 is TGCGCCAGCAGTCGAGCGGGAGGACTTGCCTACAATGAGCAGTTCTTC. Its translation: CASSRAGGLAYNEQFF.

This clonotype was seen only a few times. The chain is built from TRBV18 and TRBJ2-5, with 7 bases that match TRBD2. The J segment lost 0 bases and the V segment lost 3 bases, leaving 4 bases of the junction unmatched. Germline V gene lookup returns CDR1 KGHSH and CDR2 LQKENI. The CDR3 totals 15 residues. The CDR3 nucleotides are TGTGCCAGCTCACCCCCAGCGGGGTACCAAGAGACCCAGTACTTC. This translates into CASSPPAGYQETQYF.

The rearrangement links TRBV27 to TRBJ2-2, with TRBD2 matching 9 bases. Germline CDR1 and CDR2: MNHEY and SMNVEV (reference sequence). This CDR3 contains 19 residues. V lost 5 bases, J lost 4 bases, and 17 bases stayed unmatched. DNA of the CDR3: TGTGCCAGCAGTCGCCGGAGTGCTAGCGGGAACCGGGGCACCGGGGAGCTGTTTTTT. Protein product: CASSRRSASGNRGTGELFF.

The chain carries TRBV11-2 and TRBJ2-1; perhaps D is TRBD1 or TRBD2 (5 bases each). Per germline, CDR1 SGHAT and CDR2 FQNNGV. With 1 base removed from V and 8 bases from J, the gap between germline ends came to 27 bases. This CDR3 comprises 19 residues. CDR3 nucleotides: TGTGCCAGCAGCTTAGGTGTTTCGGGTTACGGGGCCCGTTTCTATGAGCAGTTCTTC. Protein product: CASSLGVSGYGARFYEQFF.

At least ten counts were recorded for this clonotype. The CDR3 region is CASSPPGQGFNEQYF. In nucleotides, the CDR3 is TGTGCCAGCAGCCCACCGGGACAGGGTTTTAACGAGCAGTACTTC. This chain links TRBV4-2 with TRBJ2-7, with 9 positions matching TRBD1. Germline loops: CDR1 LGHNA, CDR2 YNFKEQ. The V gene end was trimmed by 4 bases and the J gene end by 5 bases; junction bases not matched to a gene: 9. The CDR3 is 15 amino acids.

The V gene is TRBV12-5, the J gene TRBJ2-7, with 7 positions matching TRBD2. V was pared by 6 bases and J by 4 bases, with 6 bases of the junction left unmatched. Germline lookup yields CDR1 LGHNT and CDR2 FRNRAP. This CDR3 has 13 amino acids. This chain's CDR3 is CASGRGSIYEQYV. DNA of the CDR3: TGTGCTAGTGGCCGCGGGAGTATATACGAGCAGTACGTC.

There are many counts of this clonotype. The V gene is TRBV24-1, the J gene TRBJ2-1, with D perhaps matching TRBD1 (6 bases). Germline V gene sequence: CDR1 KGHDR, CDR2 SFDVKD. Trimming shortened V by 9 bases and J by 0 bases, and 17 bases separated the two germline ends. This CDR3 comprises 16 residues. The CDR3 DNA reads as TGTGCCACCTCTGCGTTGGGGGACAACTCCTACAATGAGCAGTTCTTC. As protein: CATSALGDNSYNEQFF.

The table lists this clonotype with a few counts. V gene TRBV11-2 combines with J gene TRBJ2-1, with 11 bases lining up with TRBD2. CDR3 length equals 16 residues. Germline V gives CDR1 SGHAT, CDR2 FQNNGV. V lost 4 bases and J lost 3; bases outside the gene matches: 5. CDR3 sequence reads: CASSYRGTSGYNEQFF. The CDR3 DNA is TGTGCCAGCAGCTATCGCGGGACTAGCGGCTACAATGAGCAGTTCTTC.

The chain employs TRBV5-1 and TRBJ1-1; a weak D match, TRBD1 (6 bases). The V end was cut by 4 bases, the J end by 11 bases, with 24 bases between. Germline CDR1 is SGHRS and CDR2 is YFSETQ. There are 15 residues in the CDR3. The CDR3 sequence is CASSAARQETSGAFF. The CDR3 DNA reads as TGCGCCAGCAGCGCCGCCCGACAGGAAACGTCGGGTGCTTTCTTT.

This clonotype has more than one count but fewer than ten. The V and J genes are TRBV27 and TRBJ2-1; D not resolved. CDR1 and CDR2 (germline): MNHEY, SMNVEV (reference sequence). Trimming removed 4 bases from V and 4 bases from J, with 8 bases in between. The CDR3 spans 13 residues. The DNA for the CDR3 is TGTGCCAGCAGTTATGACCGATACAATGAGCAGTTCTTC. It codes for CASSYDRYNEQFF.

The chain is built from TRBV7-9 and TRBJ2-2; the match to TRBD2 covers 14 bases. CDR1 and CDR2 (germline): SEHNR, FQNEAQ (reference sequence). The CDR3 spans 17 residues. J lost 6 bases, V lost 5 bases, and 8 bases had no gene match. The CDR3, as DNA: TGTGCCAGCAGCCTCAACCCGGGACTAGCGGGGGCCGGGGAGCTGTTTTTT. It yields the protein CASSLNPGLAGAGELFF.

This clonotype appeared a few times. The J gene is TRBJ1-2, the V gene TRBV29-1; perhaps TRBD1 as D (5 bases). The germline V gene has CDR1 SQVTM and CDR2 ANQGSEA. V lost 7 bases to trimming and J lost 5 bases, with 14 bases between them. The CDR3 sequence is 12 residues long. The CDR3 loop reads CSGRLGTYGYTF. The CDR3, as DNA: TGCAGCGGTAGACTCGGGACGTATGGCTACACCTTC.

V gene TRBV29-1 combines with J gene TRBJ2-5; D gene uncertain. The V gene's germline CDR1 is SQVTM and CDR2 ANQGSEA. Trimming took off 4 bases at V and 6 bases at J, with 15 bases between the two ends. The CDR3 covers 13 residues. CDR3 region: CSVVGSDEKTQYF. The CDR3 DNA is TGCAGCGTTGTTGGCAGCGACGAGAAGACCCAGTACTTC. The variable domain in full, completed from reference TRBV29-1 and TRBJ2-5, reads SAVISQKPSRDICQRGTSLTIQCQVDSQVTMMFWYRQQPGQSLTLIATANQGSEATYESGFVIDKFPISRPNLTFSTLTVSNMSPEDSSIYLCSVVGSDEKTQYFGPGTRLLVL.

V usage is TRBV4-1 and J usage is TRBJ2-2; possibly TRBD2 for D (6 bases). The V end was cut by 5 bases, the J end by 6 bases, with 25 bases between. Germline loops: CDR1 MGHRA, CDR2 YSYEKL. The CDR3 is 18 residues long. CDR3 sequence reads: CASSWGRAMRGGSGELFF. The CDR3, as DNA: TGCGCCAGCAGCTGGGGTAGGGCCATGAGGGGAGGCTCCGGGGAGCTGTTTTTT.

This clonotype was seen more than once but under ten times. This sequence joins TRBV20-1 and TRBJ2-3; 7 nucleotides line up with TRBD2. CDR1 and CDR2 from the germline V gene are DFQATT and SNEGSKA (reference sequence). The junction had 2 bases not matched to a gene; V was cut back by 6 bases and J by 5 bases. The CDR3 runs to 11 residues. CDR3 in DNA: TGCAGTGCGGGCGGGAGAGATACGCAGTATTTT. Translated: CSAGGRDTQYF.

This clonotype appeared many times. V and J are TRBV12-3 or TRBV12-4 and TRBJ2-7, with a tentative D call TRBD1 (6 bases). This CDR3 is built from 13 residues. Trimming pared 6 bases from V and 7 bases from J, leaving 16 bases between. The CDR3 sequence is CASRQEQGYEQYF. CDR3 sequence (DNA): TGTGCCAGCAGGCAAGAACAGGGATATGAGCAGTACTTC.

This clonotype was counted only a few times. The rearrangement uses TRBV12-3 or TRBV12-4 and TRBJ2-1, with 14 bases identical to TRBD2. The CDR3 is 16 amino acids. V gave up 5 bases and J gave up 8 bases; unmatched junction bases: 8. Here the CDR3 DNA reads TGTGCCAGCAGTCAGCGACTAGCGGGAGGGGGGGATGAGCAGTTCTTC. Translated: CASSQRLAGGGDEQFF.

CDR3 loop: CASSLGMGQDNYGYTF. The CDR3, as DNA: TGCGCCAGCAGCTTGGGTATGGGACAGGATAACTATGGCTACACCTTC. The chain has TRBV5-1 and TRBJ1-2; 8 nucleotides agree with TRBD1. The ends lost 0 bases at V and 1 base at J; junction bases unmatched: 5. The CDR3 runs 16 residues. Germline assignment: CDR1 SGHRS and CDR2 YFSETQ.

V and J are TRBV7-8 and TRBJ2-3; no clear D gene. Trimming pared 0 bases from V and 7 bases from J, leaving 8 bases between. Germline V gene data show CDR1 as SGHVS and CDR2 as FQNEAQ. The length of the CDR3 is 13 residues. CDR3 loop: CASSLAPANTQYF. In DNA form, the CDR3 reads TGTGCCAGCAGCTTAGCCCCGGCTAATACGCAGTATTTT. Together with reference TRBV7-8 and TRBJ2-3, the CDR3 gives the full variable domain: GAGVSQSPRYKVAKRGQDVALRCDPISGHVSLFWYQQALGQGPEFLTYFQNEAQLDKSGLPSDRFFAERPEGSVSTLKIQRTQQEDSAVYLCASSLAPANTQYFGPGTRLTVL.

The V call is TRBV29-1, the J call TRBJ2-7, with a weak D call TRBD1 (6 bases). V lost 7 bases to trimming and J lost 0 bases, with 10 bases between them. This CDR3 has 12 amino acids. CDR1 is SQVTM and CDR2 is ANQGSEA in the germline V gene. In DNA form, the CDR3 reads TGCAGCGCCGCGGACAGCTCCTACGAGCAGTACTTC. Translation: CSAADSSYEQYF.

Ten or more counts support this clonotype. The V gene is TRBV20-1, the J gene TRBJ2-3, with D perhaps given as TRBD1 or TRBD2 (5 bases each). Per germline, CDR1 DFQATT and CDR2 SNEGSKA (reference sequence). V was shortened by 5 bases and J by 0 bases, with 12 bases between the two germline ends. This CDR3 is 14 amino acids long. CDR3 sequence (DNA): TGCAGTGCTCGCCGGGACCGAAGCACAGATACGCAGTATTTT. Encoded protein: CSARRDRSTDTQYF.

This clonotype came up many times. The chain recombines TRBV29-1 with TRBJ2-1, with 11 bases identical to TRBD2. The CDR3 is 14 amino acids. Unmatched junction bases numbered 3, after V lost 5 bases and J lost 3 bases. CDR1 is SQVTM, CDR2 ANQGSEA, per germline. The CDR3 protein is CSVTSGRGYNEQFF. The CDR3 DNA reads as TGCAGCGTTACTAGCGGGAGAGGCTACAATGAGCAGTTCTTC.

The genes are TRBV3-1 and TRBJ2-7; 14 bases match TRBD2. With V trimmed by 5 bases and J by 3 bases, 3 bases remained unmatched. CDR3 length: 15 amino acids. Germline CDR1 and CDR2: LGHDT and YNNKEL (reference sequence). CDR3 amino acids: CASSEGLAGGYEQYF. As DNA, the CDR3 is TGTGCCAGCAGCGAAGGACTAGCGGGAGGCTACGAGCAGTACTTC.

This clonotype was observed a handful of times. The rearrangement joins TRBV7-9 to TRBJ2-2; TRBD1 might be the D (5 bases). Trimming stripped 6 bases from V and 6 bases from J, with 17 bases between. Per germline, CDR1 SEHNR and CDR2 FQNEAQ (reference sequence). The CDR3 has 15 residues. CDR3 sequence: CASRLLGEIAGELFF. For the CDR3, the DNA is TGTGCCAGCAGACTCCTAGGGGAAATTGCCGGGGAGCTGTTTTTT.

This clonotype was seen a handful of times. This chain uses TRBV20-1 with TRBJ2-6; 11 bases are shared with TRBD2. The CDR3 is made up of 17 amino acids. Germline loops: CDR1 DFQATT, CDR2 SNEGSKA (reference sequence). Unmatched junction bases numbered 8, after V lost 6 bases and J lost 1 base. CDR3 in amino acids: CSAPRLAGMSGANVLTF. The CDR3 DNA reads as TGCAGTGCCCCCCGACTAGCGGGGATGTCTGGGGCCAACGTCCTGACTTTC.